This entry lists 27 T cell receptor beta chains sequenced from one sample in a study of T cells in tuberculosis. Only in-frame clones appear in the TCRdb table, and some are missing; sequencing was by immunoSEQ multiplex PCR. The table records about 37,000 clones, more than 85% of them present only once. Documented time point: new active TB diagnosis, blood taken before or within 7 days of starting treatment. Here the sequenced sample was PBMCs, taken at tuberculosis diagnosis. These receptors were collected from an adult with tuberculosis.

This clone was picked up a small number of times. The J gene is TRBJ2-2, the V gene TRBV5-6; 9 nucleotides line up with TRBD1. J gave up 9 bases and V 4 bases, and 10 bases lay outside the gene matches. Germline V lookup: CDR1 SGHDT, CDR2 YYEEEE. The length of the CDR3 is 15 residues. CDR3 in amino acids: CASSSRGQGRRELFF. In nucleotides, the CDR3 is TGTGCCAGCAGCAGCCGGGGACAGGGAAGGAGGGAGCTGTTTTTT. The full variable domain, its missing parts supplied by reference TRBV5-6 and TRBJ2-2, is DAGVTQSPTHLIKTRGQQVTLRCSPKSGHDTVSWYQQALGQGPQFIFQYYEEEERQRGNFPDRFSGHQFPNYSSELNVNALLLGDSALYLCASSSRGQGRRELFFGEGSRLTVL.

The chain combines TRBV28 with TRBJ2-2, with TRBD2 identical over 9 bases. V was clipped by 3 bases and J by 5 bases; unmatched bases: 22. The length of the CDR3 is 21 residues. CDR1 and CDR2 from the germline V gene are MDHEN and SYDVKM. DNA for the CDR3: TGTGCCAGCAGTTTCGCCCTATTGCGACGAGGCGGGGGGGCACGGACCGGGGAGCTGTTTTTT. Amino acid sequence: CASSFALLRRGGGARTGELFF.

The V gene is TRBV5-4, the J gene TRBJ2-3; D might be TRBD2 (6 bases). Germline CDR1 reads SGHNT; CDR2 reads YYREEE (reference sequence). The CDR3 consists of 15 residues. Trimming pared 2 bases from V and 6 bases from J, leaving 16 bases between. Here the CDR3 DNA reads TGTGCCAGCAGCTTAGGGCCGGGGGATGGGGATACGCAGTATTTT. It encodes CASSLGPGDGDTQYF.

This sequence joins TRBV27 and TRBJ1-4, with 9 bases matching TRBD1. Germline V gives CDR1 MNHEY, CDR2 SMNVEV (reference sequence). CDR3 length equals 17 residues. J was trimmed by 7 bases and V by 5 bases; bases with no gene match: 14. The CDR3 region has the DNA TGTGCCAGCAGTCGAATCGGGGGACAGGGCAGGGGTGAAAAACTGTTTTTT. Amino acids: CASSRIGGQGRGEKLFF.

This clone was seen a single time. The genes are TRBV2 and TRBJ1-4; 7 nucleotides line up with TRBD1. The CDR3 is made up of 15 amino acids. Germline CDR1 SNHLY, CDR2 FYNNEI. With V trimmed by 2 bases and J by 7 bases, 7 bases remained unmatched. The DNA of the CDR3 is TGTGCCAGCAGTGAAATTATAGGGGGCGGTGAAAAACTGTTTTTT. Translating gives CASSEIIGGGEKLFF.

This chain joins TRBV6-1 and TRBJ2-1; 7 bases line up with TRBD1. CDR1 and CDR2 (germline): MNHNS, SASEGT. V gave up 6 bases and J gave up 13 bases; unmatched junction bases: 9. This CDR3 is built from 12 residues. CDR3 bases: TGTGCCAGCAGCCAACGGGACAGATATCAGTTCTTC. Translation: CASSQRDRYQFF.

J is TRBJ2-2 and V is TRBV6-1; D not resolved. Deletions cut 2 bases from V and 4 bases from J, with 8 bases between. Germline CDR1 and CDR2: MNHNS and SASEGT. CDR3 size: 14 residues. The CDR3 nucleotides read TGTGCCAGCAGTGAATCGCCTATCACCGGGGAGCTGTTTTTT. Translated: CASSESPITGELFF.

This sequence joins TRBV5-1 and TRBJ1-1; D not certain. The V gene lost 0 bases and the J gene lost 2 bases, with 5 bases spanning the gap. The CDR3 is 13 residues long. Germline V gene lookup returns CDR1 SGHRS and CDR2 YFSETQ. In DNA, the CDR3 is TGCGCCAGCAGCTTGGACACCAACACTGAAGCTTTCTTT. Translating it yields CASSLDTNTEAFF.

The V call is TRBV7-8, the J call TRBJ1-3; 7 nucleotides align to TRBD1. Germline trimming cut 2 bases from V and 2 bases from J; bases unmatched to any gene: 9. CDR1 is SGHVS, CDR2 FQNEAQ, per germline. The CDR3 is made up of 17 amino acids. CDR3 sequence: CASSLMEQGIAGNTIYF. The CDR3 nucleotides read TGTGCCAGCAGCTTAATGGAACAGGGGATCGCTGGAAACACCATATATTTT.

The V gene is TRBV5-4, the J gene TRBJ1-6, with unresolved D. V dropped 6 bases and J dropped 7 bases, with 14 bases sitting between them. The germline CDR1 and CDR2 sequences are SGHNT and YYREEE (reference sequence). The CDR3 has 14 amino acids. The CDR3 coding sequence is TGTGCCAGCAACTCGAACCGGGAGAATTCACCCCTCCACTTT. This codes for CASNSNRENSPLHF.

J is TRBJ2-3 and V is TRBV5-4; TRBD2 matches 11 bases. The CDR3 length is 15 residues. J was trimmed by 6 bases and V by 4 bases; bases with no gene match: 7. Germline V gene lookup returns CDR1 SGHNT and CDR2 YYREEE (reference sequence). The CDR3 protein is CASSPGLAAQDTQYF. In DNA, the CDR3 is TGTGCCAGCAGCCCGGGACTAGCGGCCCAGGATACGCAGTATTTT.

The gene calls are TRBV29-1 and TRBJ2-7; 10 bases agree with TRBD2. V was clipped by 2 bases and J by 7 bases; unmatched bases: 11. CDR3 length equals 15 residues. Germline CDR1 reads SQVTM; CDR2 reads ANQGSEA. As DNA, the CDR3 is TGCAGCGTTGAAACTGCACTAGCGGGGAGTGGGGAGCAGTACTTC. This gives the protein CSVETALAGSGEQYF.

J is TRBJ1-4 and V is TRBV5-1; a possible D gene is TRBD1 (5 bases). In germline, CDR1 is SGHRS, CDR2 YFSETQ. The ends were cut back, 1 base at V and 7 bases at J, with 11 bases in the middle. There are 14 residues in the CDR3. The CDR3 sequence: CASSLTQGGEKLFF. The CDR3 bases are TGCGCCAGCAGCTTGACGCAGGGCGGTGAAAAACTGTTTTTT.

The chain has TRBV2 and TRBJ2-7; D might be TRBD1 (6 bases). The CDR3 spans 15 residues. Germline CDR1 and CDR2: SNHLY and FYNNEI. Trimming pared 6 bases from V and 4 bases from J, leaving 19 bases between. The CDR3 DNA is TGTGCCAGCAGGATGGGGGCTGGGGGCACTTACGAGCAGTACTTC. Its translation is CASRMGAGGTYEQYF.

This chain uses TRBV30 with TRBJ2-7; a possible D gene is TRBD2 (6 bases). V lost 5 bases to trimming and J lost 3 bases, with 8 bases between them. CDR3 length: 11 amino acids. CDR1 and CDR2 from the germline V gene are GTSNPN and SVGIG (reference sequence). CDR3 sequence reads: CAWGRYYEQYF. The CDR3 nucleotides read TGTGCCTGGGGGAGGTACTACGAGCAGTACTTC.

The chain is built from TRBV5-6 and TRBJ1-5; TRBD1 aligns across 8 bases. There are 13 residues in the CDR3. J gave up 6 bases and V 4 bases, and 3 bases lay outside the gene matches. Germline V gene lookup returns CDR1 SGHDT and CDR2 YYEEEE. CDR3 bases: TGTGCCAGCAGCCGGACAGGGACTCAGCCCCAGCATTTT. Translation: CASSRTGTQPQHF. Together with reference TRBV5-6 and TRBJ1-5, the CDR3 gives the full variable domain: DAGVTQSPTHLIKTRGQQVTLRCSPKSGHDTVSWYQQALGQGPQFIFQYYEEEERQRGNFPDRFSGHQFPNYSSELNVNALLLGDSALYLCASSRTGTQPQHFGDGTRLSIL.

This chain links TRBV6-1 with TRBJ2-2, with D hard to call. The germline CDR1 and CDR2 sequences are MNHNS and SASEGT. Trimming took off 7 bases at V and 5 bases at J, with 14 bases between the two ends. The CDR3 consists of 14 residues. The CDR3 DNA reads TGTGCCAGCACGAGCCCGTTCGAGACCGGGGAGCTGTTTTTT. The encoded protein is CASTSPFETGELFF.

The CDR3 reads CASSPRPGQLYEQYF. The CDR3 DNA is TGTGCCAGCAGTCCACGCCCGGGACAGTTATACGAGCAGTACTTC. This chain links TRBV6-5 with TRBJ2-7; 7 bases align to TRBD1. Germline V gene lookup returns CDR1 MNHEY and CDR2 SVGAGI. V dropped 5 bases and J dropped 4; count of bases not matched to a gene: 11. This CDR3 has 15 amino acids.

This sequence joins TRBV29-1 and TRBJ2-7; the match to TRBD2 covers 10 bases. The ends lost 2 bases at V and 2 bases at J; junction bases unmatched: 0. The length of the CDR3 is 13 residues. Germline CDR1 SQVTM, CDR2 ANQGSEA. The CDR3: CSVELAGAYEQYF. As DNA, the CDR3 is TGCAGCGTTGAACTAGCGGGGGCCTACGAGCAGTACTTC.

This chain connects TRBV19 to TRBJ1-4; 10 bases match TRBD1. The V gene's germline CDR1 is LNHDA and CDR2 SQIVND (reference sequence). The junction had 6 bases not matched to a gene; V was cut back by 3 bases and J by 8 bases. The CDR3 sequence is 15 residues long. CDR3 loop: CASSMTGGAGEKLFF. In nucleotides, the CDR3 is TGTGCCAGTAGTATGACAGGGGGCGCTGGGGAAAAACTGTTTTTT.

V and J are TRBV10-3 and TRBJ2-7; 8 positions match TRBD1. The CDR3 spans 12 residues. The junction had 1 base not matched to a gene; V was cut back by 0 bases and J by 9 bases. The germline CDR1 and CDR2 sequences are ENHRY and SYGVKD. CDR3 loop: CAISESTGVQYF. CDR3 nucleotide sequence: TGTGCCATCAGTGAGTCGACAGGGGTGCAGTACTTC.

In its sample, this clone was seen once. The chain links TRBV11-2 to TRBJ2-7; D is perhaps TRBD1 (5 bases). CDR1 is SGHAT and CDR2 is FQNNGV in the germline V gene. The CDR3 is 13 residues long. V lost 2 bases to trimming and J lost 7 bases, with 12 bases between them. The CDR3 loop reads CASSLRQFPEQYF. DNA of the CDR3: TGTGCCAGCAGCTTAAGACAGTTCCCTGAGCAGTACTTC.

The chain recombines TRBV5-5 with TRBJ1-2, with 8 bases lining up with TRBD1. Germline CDR1 reads SGHKS; CDR2 reads YYEKEE (reference sequence). There are 15 residues in the CDR3. Losses at the gene ends were 4 bases for V and 2 bases for J; bases not matched to a gene: 7. The CDR3 is CASSRYGQGNYGYTF. The DNA of the CDR3 is TGTGCCAGCAGCCGATACGGACAGGGCAACTATGGCTACACCTTC.

The chain couples TRBV6-1 to TRBJ1-5; the D is unclear. V was cut by 7 bases and J by 1 base, with 14 bases left in between. Germline CDR1 is MNHNS and CDR2 is SASEGT. This CDR3 contains 15 residues. In nucleotides, the CDR3 is TGTGCCAGCACTCTCGGCGGGAGAAGCAATCAGCCCCAGCATTTT. Protein: CASTLGGRSNQPQHF.

J is TRBJ2-1 and V is TRBV30; TRBD2 might be the D (5 bases). Germline V lookup: CDR1 GTSNPN, CDR2 SVGIG (reference sequence). CDR3 length: 14 amino acids. V was pared by 3 bases and J by 4 bases, with 13 bases between. As DNA, the CDR3 is TGTGCCTGGAGGCCCACTAGGCAGTACAATGAGCAGTTCTTC. This codes for CAWRPTRQYNEQFF. Looking up the rest from reference TRBV30 and TRBJ2-1 gives the full variable domain: SQTIHQWPATLVQPVGSPLSLECTVEGTSNPNLYWYRQAAGRGLQLLFYSVGIGQISSEVPQNLSASRPQDRQFILSSKKLLLSDSGFYLCAWRPTRQYNEQFFGPGTRLTVL.

The CDR3 region has the DNA TGCGCCAGCAGTGATCCCGGGACAGGGCTTGAAGCTTTCTTT. It specifies CASSDPGTGLEAFF. The V and J genes are TRBV10-1 and TRBJ1-1; 9 bases map to TRBD1. Germline V gene lookup returns CDR1 WNHNN and CDR2 SYGVQD (reference sequence). The V gene end was trimmed by 3 bases and the J gene end by 7 bases; junction bases not matched to a gene: 6. The CDR3 length is 14 residues.

The chain carries TRBV5-1 and TRBJ2-7, with a weak D call TRBD1 (6 bases). The V end lost 3 bases, the J end lost 6 bases, and 10 bases lay between the germline ends. The germline CDR1 and CDR2 sequences are SGHRS and YFSETQ. This CDR3 has 12 amino acids. CDR3 coding DNA: TGCGCCAGCAGCTCACAGGGCACCGAGCAGTACTTC. Its protein product is CASSSQGTEQYF.